This T cell receptor (beta chain) appears in the sequencing data of a study of blood T cell repertoires in COVID-19. Whole-study context: Samples representing acute and convalescent COVID-19 were sourced from the United States, Italy and Spain. PBMCs, B-cell-depleted T cells, or T cells provided the cDNA or gDNA that made up the material.

The authors' processing: Amplification of reference gene primers provided the estimated nucleated cell counts. Measured with immunoSEQ multiplex PCR; TCRdb has only the in-frame clones, and not every one. V, J and clone size are those of that table, while D and trimming were read from the DNA. The sample yields under 55,000 clones, under 90% seen once. Germline assignment: CDR1 SGHTA and CDR2 FQGNSA. V lost 2 bases and J lost 4; bases outside the gene matches: 4. The CDR3 is made up of 14 amino acids. The sequenced material came from peripheral blood. The rearrangement joins TRBV7-2 to TRBJ2-7; 8 nucleotides match TRBD2. This receptor was taken from a man between 45 and 60 years old with acute or convalescent COVID-19. The CDR3 reads CASSLRVAGYEQYF. For the CDR3, the DNA is TGTGCCAGCAGCTTAAGGGTAGCGGGGTACGAGCAGTACTTC.